This TCR beta chain was found in a study of OX40 agonist ivuxolimab in advanced cancers. At the level of the whole study: Ivuxolimab was a fully human IgG2 agonistic monoclonal antibody targeting the costimulatory receptor OX40 (CD134). Patients were allowed to have had prior anti-PD-1, anti-PD-L1 or anti-CTLA-4 therapy, and 40% to 45% of the dose-escalation patients had been treated with checkpoint inhibitors. The paper covers the monotherapy dose-escalation part of the phase I ivuxolimab trial, which included N of about 50 patients. Of the 50 to 55 dose-escalation patients, hepatocellular carcinoma was present in about 19, melanoma in around 15, renal cell carcinoma in 9 and head and neck cancer in 9. Peripheral TCRbeta sequencing aimed to test whether ivuxolimab altered TCR sequence diversity and caused clonal T-cell expansion. Partial responses occurred in three dose-escalation patients: two with cutaneous melanoma and one with hepatocellular carcinoma. Intravenous ivuxolimab was administered to patients every 2 weeks at six dose levels: 0.01, 0.1, 0.3, 1.5, 3 and 10 mg/kg. A male proportion of under 85% and a mean age of roughly 58 years, ranging from about 20 to 80, were recorded for the dose-escalation cohort. General findings and caveats noted by the study authors: Clonal expansion of both CD4+ and CD8+ blood T cells was observed from baseline to week 6 at doses 0.1 to 3.0 mg/kg. After ivuxolimab, expanded clones were on average more numerous among CD8+ T cells than among CD4+ T cells. Low levels of normalized T-cell clonal expansion were also seen in some nonresponding patients. In the 0.1-3.0 mg/kg groups, partial responders had among the lowest normalized peripheral clonal expansion, particularly in CD8+ T cells. The antigen specificity of the clonally expanded peripheral T cells was not determined.

From a lookup of the germline V gene, CDR1 and CDR2 are SGHDT and YYEEEE. Deletion took 0 bases off V and 8 bases off J, with a span of 14 bases between the germline ends. Including the terminal cysteine and phenylalanine, the CDR3 comprises 14 residues. The retained sequence is limited to the CDR3, 42 bases, with the frame set at the first base. In regard to this clone: Its target antigen remains unknown. Base qualities were left out, and no much larger clone turns up one base away.

The trial excluded patients who had a history of autoimmune disease or were on systemic immunosuppression. In every dose cohort, peripheral blood was drawn for TCR sequencing at baseline, cycle 4 day 1, and cycle 7 day 1. Samples came from an open-label, multicenter, first-in-human phase I dose-escalation trial of ivuxolimab. Adults with locally advanced or metastatic melanoma, renal cell carcinoma, hepatocellular carcinoma or head and neck squamous cell carcinoma were enrolled in the trial. CD4+ and CD8+ T cells were sorted separately from peripheral blood before TCR sequencing. To sequence the TCRbeta CDR3 region, genomic DNA was isolated from the sorted cells. The immunoSEQ Assay was used for sequencing of TCRbeta CDR3 regions. Entries here come from immuneACCESS through TCRdb and include only in-frame sequences with V and J called. Some clones fail to appear in such tables; in the studies checked, an unresolved V gene covers under half of the shortfall, and the cause of the remainder is unknown. This sample comprises around 98,000 clones, about 83% of them detected only once. In total, the top ten clones hold approximately 0.5% of the sample.

The clonotype originates from an adult with an advanced solid tumor such as melanoma, head and neck, liver or kidney cancer. The sequence joins TRBV5-6 to TRBJ1-1; a tentative D match to TRBD1 spans 5 bases. Here the sequenced sample was CD4+ or CD8+ T cells sorted from blood, taken in a trial of the OX40 agonist ivuxolimab. In nucleotides, the sequence is TGTGCCAGCAGCTTGGTGCAGGGTAAAGGGGAAGCTTTCTTT. This encodes CASSLVQGKGEAFF. Here the CDR3 is joined to the reference TRBV5-6 and TRBJ1-1 genes, and the full variable domain is: DAGVTQSPTHLIKTRGQQVTLRCSPKSGHDTVSWYQQALGQGPQFIFQYYEEEERQRGNFPDRFSGHQFPNYSSELNVNALLLGDSALYLCASSLVQGKGEAFFGQGTRLTVV.